This note documents a single T cell receptor beta chain sequence. This specimen belongs to a study of T cell responses to AZD1222 COVID-19 vaccine. The wider study: It was second doses at about 4 or about 12 weeks that were pooled.

CDR3 length equals 15 residues. J lost 3 bases, V lost 5 bases, and 7 bases had no gene match. Germline lookup yields CDR1 SGHRS and CDR2 YFSETQ. Assay used: immunoSEQ multiplex PCR; TCRdb lists only in-frame clones, some missing. The sample holds about 130,000 clones, 84% seen once. The receptor comes from an adult in good health. The specimen comprised peripheral blood, sampled on day 0 of AZD1222 vaccination. The chain is built from TRBV5-1 and TRBJ1-2, with 10 bases that match TRBD1. The CDR3: CASRTTGGEDYGYTF. The CDR3 bases are TGCGCCAGCAGAACGACAGGGGGCGAGGACTATGGCTACACCTTC.